These T cell receptor beta chains were read from a single sample in a study of T cells in Graves' hyperthyroidism and ophthalmopathy. A single record per CDR3 protein comes from TCRdb applying MiXCR to the multiplex PCR reads. The data hold about 600,000 distinct CDR3 sequences, with roughly 16% observed a single time. The sample comprised blood. These receptors came from a middle-aged woman with Graves' ophthalmopathy. The CDR3 runs from the conserved cysteine through the conserved F or W. The order of the fields is D gene, J gene, V gene, clone size, CDR3 DNA, CDR3 protein. The D gene is left open where the match is weak. Not every row has a clone size; where given, it reads once, few, many or a size class.

d_gene: TRBD2; j_gene: TRBJ2-1; v_gene: TRBV12-3/TRBV12-4; abundance: once; CDR3nt: TGTGCCAGCAGTTTCAGCGGGGGCGCCTTCTTC; CDR3aa: CASSFSGGAFF
d_gene: NA; j_gene: TRBJ2-5; v_gene: TRBV28; abundance: many; CDR3nt: TGTGCCAGCAGTTTCAGGGAAGGGGAAGAGACCCAGTACTTC; CDR3aa: CASSFREGEETQYF
d_gene: TRBD1; j_gene: TRBJ1-5; v_gene: TRBV19; abundance: once; CDR3nt: TGTGCCAGTAGTACCGACAGGGTCGGGGGACAGCCCCAGCATTTT; CDR3aa: CASSTDRVGGQPQHF
d_gene: TRBD1; j_gene: TRBJ2-5; v_gene: TRBV7-9; abundance: NA; CDR3nt: TGTGCCAGCACCTCCTGGACAGGGATAAAAGAGACCCAGTACTTC; CDR3aa: CASTSWTGIKETQYF
d_gene: NA; j_gene: TRBJ2-7; v_gene: TRBV5-1; abundance: NA; CDR3nt: TGCGCCAGCAGCTTGGATCCACGAGCCTACGAGCAGTACTTC; CDR3aa: CASSLDPRAYEQYF
d_gene: NA; j_gene: TRBJ2-1; v_gene: TRBV9; abundance: NA; CDR3nt: TGTGCCAGCAGCGTAGATCCGGGACCCTACAATGAGCAGTTCTTC; CDR3aa: CASSVDPGPYNEQFF
d_gene: TRBD1; j_gene: TRBJ2-2; v_gene: TRBV20-1; abundance: many; CDR3nt: TGCAGTGCTAGGGAAGGACAGGGTCCCGGGGAGCTGTTTTTT; CDR3aa: CSAREGQGPGELFF
d_gene: NA; j_gene: TRBJ1-4; v_gene: TRBV5-1; abundance: few; CDR3nt: TGCGCCAGCAGCTTGGGGACACCGGTTTCGGATGAAAAACTGTTTTTT; CDR3aa: CASSLGTPVSDEKLFF
d_gene: TRBD1; j_gene: TRBJ1-5; v_gene: TRBV19; abundance: few; CDR3nt: TGTGCCAGTTTTGGTGGAGTTAGGGGGCAGGGCAATCAGCCCCAGCATTTT; CDR3aa: CASFGGVRGQGNQPQHF
d_gene: NA; j_gene: TRBJ1-5; v_gene: TRBV4-2; abundance: once; CDR3nt: TGTGCCAGCAGCCAAGATCTGGGGGCTCGGCAGCCCCAGCATTTT; CDR3aa: CASSQDLGARQPQHF
d_gene: NA; j_gene: TRBJ2-7; v_gene: TRBV5-1; abundance: many; CDR3nt: TGCGCCAGCAGCTTGGTCGGGAGTGGTTACGAGCAGTACTTC; CDR3aa: CASSLVGSGYEQYF
d_gene: TRBD2; j_gene: TRBJ2-1; v_gene: TRBV6-1; abundance: NA; CDR3nt: TGTGCCAGCAGATCTAGCGGGGAGGGGGGCAATGAGCAGTTCTTC; CDR3aa: CASRSSGEGGNEQFF